This T cell receptor beta chain was recovered during a study of identical twins (dated by TCRdb to 2016 to 2017). About the investigation overall: To test whether fetal clonotypes persist, the study used deep sequencing on TCR alpha and beta repertoires from monozygotic twins, unrelated adults of various ages, and cord blood. To rule out contamination, the twin experiments were replicated at different times with different library preparation protocols.

Library method: 5' RACE. Sequencing used an Illumina HiSeq 2000. A universal primer binding site was added through template switching, and the final cDNA carried a unique molecular identifier so that TCR cDNA molecules could be counted accurately. Specific primers in the conserved constant-segment region were used to synthesize first-strand cDNA for the TCR alpha and beta chains. To control for contamination, every cDNA library carried two barcodes: a SMART-Mk sample barcode plus Illumina barcodes. TruSeq adapter sequences, together with Illumina sample barcodes, were added in two successive PCR steps. The TCR alpha and beta cDNA libraries were sequenced on the Illumina HiSeq platform using custom primers. The source study handled its data this way. Raw reads were processed with MiGEC to extract unique molecular identifiers, and MiXCR was used to determine CDR3 positions. For each individual, recombination models were inferred using an EM algorithm with the repgenHMM and IGoR tools. The tcR package in R was used for shared clonotype analysis, with sharing normalized by the product of cloneset sizes. To study raw recombination without the effects of thymic and clonal selection, out-of-frame nonproductive sequences were analyzed. TCRdb reprocessed the public reads (quality trimming at Q25 with fastp, clone calling with MiXCR) and kept in-frame beta chains. Entries that share a CDR3 protein sequence are merged under the most common genes and DNA. The V and J calls were determined by TCRdb, not by the authors. The sample table shows roughly 260,000 distinct CDR3 sequences, and about 14% are seen once. Clones ranked in the top ten supply 8.8% of the sample.

Every donor in the study was a healthy Caucasian. Using Miltenyi CD45RO+ enrichment and human naive T-cell isolation kits, memory (CD45RO+) and naive T cells were isolated from PBMC. Paper-wide results and their limitations: Zero-insertion analyses could be partly confounded by invariant T cells such as MAIT and iNKT, though diverse VJ usage argued against such confounding for most clonotypes. Abundant cord blood beta clonotypes had fewer insertions, young adult naive repertoires showed a similar but weaker trend, and memory repertoires showed no such trend. Recombination models systematically underestimated out-of-frame TCR alpha sharing in monozygotic twins but agreed with sharing between unrelated individuals. In beta out-of-frame sequences, excess twin sharing was weaker, because having fewer shared sequences lowered the signal-to-noise ratio. Because the same donors could not be followed over many years, the conclusions depended on cross-sectional statistical analysis. Out-of-frame TCR alpha sequences shared between twins showed an excess of low generation-probability sequences compared with coincidental sharing between unrelated individuals.

Taken from cysteine to phenylalanine, the CDR3 has 15 residues. CDR3 DNA is the only sequence kept; it has 45 bases, read in frame from the first base. In the germline V gene, CDR1 corresponds to SGHAT and CDR2 to FQNNGV. V has 2 bases trimmed and J has 6 bases trimmed; junction bases matching no gene number 4. Comments on this clonotype: What this receptor recognizes is not known. The sample holds no much larger clone one base away, and base qualities are not on file.

The clonotype was recovered from a woman aged 18 to 35 in good health. This chain is built from TRBV11-2 and TRBJ2-1, and 10 junction bases match TRBD2. The sample was memory (CD45RO+) T cells sorted from blood. The cell subset or site label here, explained by the study, means: CD45RO+ enriched T cells. The DNA sequence reads TGTGCCAGCAGCTTATGGGCTAGCGGGGGCAATGAGCAGTTCTTC. It translates as CASSLWASGGNEQFF.